A selection of T cell receptor beta chains follows, all from one sample in a study of cytomegalovirus exposure and HLA in healthy donors. Some clones are missing from TCRdb's copy, which holds only in-frame ones; the method was immunoSEQ multiplex PCR. The profile covers 130,000 to 150,000 clones, with roughly 80% appearing a single time and 10% to 15% taken by the ten largest. Material for sequencing was PBMCs. These TCRs come from a man aged 40-49 years in good health and CMV-seropositive. The CDR3 runs from the conserved cysteine through the conserved F or W. A D gene is named only where the DNA matches it firmly. Only part of the rows carry a size: once, few, many, or a class if the clone is expanded.

J: TRBJ1-1
V: TRBV19
size: -
D: TRBD1
DNA: TGTGCCAGTAGTATACCCGGACAGGTGGGAAAGGGGAACACTGAAGCTTTCTTT
CDR3: CASSIPGQVGKGNTEAFF

J: TRBJ2-3
V: TRBV2
size: -
D: TRBD2
DNA: TGTGCCAGCGGAACTAGCGGGAGGGCCGCAGATACGCAGTATTTT
CDR3: CASGTSGRAADTQYF

J: TRBJ2-3
V: TRBV14
size: -
D: -
DNA: TGTGCCAGCAGCCAAGGCAGGCAGGTCAGAGATACGCAGTATTTT
CDR3: CASSQGRQVRDTQYF

J: TRBJ2-3
V: TRBV27
size: -
D: -
DNA: TGTGCCAGCAGTTTTGAGGGCGCAGATACGCAGTATTTT
CDR3: CASSFEGADTQYF

J: TRBJ2-1
V: TRBV28
size: -
D: TRBD2
DNA: TGTGCCAGCCGGACTAGCGGTTTCGATGAGCAGTTCTTC
CDR3: CASRTSGFDEQFF

J: TRBJ2-2
V: TRBV7-2
size: once
D: TRBD2
DNA: TGTGCCAGCAGCCCCGGGACTAGAGCCGGGGAGCTGTTTTTT
CDR3: CASSPGTRAGELFF

J: TRBJ2-3
V: TRBV27
size: -
D: -
DNA: TGTGCCAGCCAGGTTGCGGGGCACACAGATACGCAGTATTTT
CDR3: CASQVAGHTDTQYF

J: TRBJ2-3
V: TRBV28
size: -
D: TRBD2
DNA: TGTGCCAGCAGTGCAGCGGGAGGGCGCACAGATACGCAGTATTTT
CDR3: CASSAAGGRTDTQYF

J: TRBJ1-2
V: TRBV30
size: -
D: -
DNA: TGTGCCTGGAGTGGCGGTGGGGGCTCCTATGGCTACACCTTC
CDR3: CAWSGGGGSYGYTF

J: TRBJ2-7
V: TRBV5-1
size: -
D: TRBD2
DNA: TGCGCCAGCAGCTTGACTAGCGGGATTTACGAGCAGTACTTC
CDR3: CASSLTSGIYEQYF

J: TRBJ1-3
V: TRBV2
size: -
D: -
DNA: TGTGCCAGCAGTCCGGAGAGCTCTGGAAACACCATATATTTT
CDR3: CASSPESSGNTIYF

J: TRBJ2-5
V: TRBV4-2
size: -
D: TRBD2
DNA: TGTGCCAGCAGCCAAGAAGCGGGAGAGGGGGAGACCCAGTACTTC
CDR3: CASSQEAGEGETQYF

J: TRBJ2-3
V: TRBV7-9
size: -
D: TRBD2
DNA: TGTGCCAGCAGCAGAGAGACTAGCGGGATAGGGAGAGATACGCAGTATTTT
CDR3: CASSRETSGIGRDTQYF

J: TRBJ1-1
V: TRBV28
size: -
D: -
DNA: TGTGCCAGCAGTCTGGGGTACAGGGCCGCTTTCTTT
CDR3: CASSLGYRAAFF

J: TRBJ2-7
V: TRBV7-2
size: -
D: -
DNA: TGTGCCAGCAGCTACCCGGGCGGGACTTCCTACGAGCAGTACTTC
CDR3: CASSYPGGTSYEQYF

J: TRBJ2-2
V: TRBV9
size: -
D: -
DNA: TGTGCCAGCAGCGTAGCTGCTAGCGCCGGGGAGCTGTTTTTT
CDR3: CASSVAASAGELFF

J: TRBJ1-2
V: TRBV6-1
size: -
D: -
DNA: TGTGCCAGCAGTGGGCAGGAGGCACGAGGCTACACCTTC
CDR3: CASSGQEARGYTF

J: TRBJ2-3
V: TRBV5-4
size: -
D: TRBD2
DNA: TGTGCCAGCAGCTTGTCTAGCGGCCCCACAGATACGCAGTATTTT
CDR3: CASSLSSGPTDTQYF

J: TRBJ2-7
V: TRBV11-1
size: -
D: -
DNA: TGTGCCAGCAGCCATAATAGCGGCCCCTACGAGCAGTACTTC
CDR3: CASSHNSGPYEQYF

J: TRBJ2-1
V: TRBV11-2
size: once
D: TRBD2
DNA: TGTGCCAGCAGCTTAGGGGACCCGGGACTAGCGGGATACGAGCAGTTCTTC
CDR3: CASSLGDPGLAGYEQFF

J: TRBJ1-2
V: TRBV4-3
size: -
D: -
DNA: TGCGCCAGCAGCCAAGAACCGGGATATGGCTACACCTTC
CDR3: CASSQEPGYGYTF

J: TRBJ1-1
V: TRBV28
size: -
D: -
DNA: TGTGCCAGCAGTTTAAGGGGGAACACTGAAGCTTTCTTT
CDR3: CASSLRGNTEAFF

J: TRBJ2-4
V: TRBV7-7
size: -
D: -
DNA: TGTGCCAGCAGCCCTTCCCCGGGAAACATTCAGTACTTC
CDR3: CASSPSPGNIQYF

J: TRBJ2-5
V: TRBV6-5
size: -
D: -
DNA: TGTGCCAGCAGGCAACAGGGGGGGGCCACTAAGACCCAGTACTTC
CDR3: CASRQQGGATKTQYF

J: TRBJ2-2
V: TRBV7-3
size: -
D: -
DNA: TGTGCCAGCAGCCCAACTAGTACCGGGGAGCTGTTTTTT
CDR3: CASSPTSTGELFF

J: TRBJ2-1
V: TRBV12-5
size: -
D: TRBD2
DNA: TGTGCTAGTGCTAAAGCGGGAGGGCCTGGTGAGCAGTTCTTC
CDR3: CASAKAGGPGEQFF

J: TRBJ2-1
V: TRBV6-1
size: -
D: TRBD2
DNA: TGTGCTGGGACTAGCGGGAGGACTGAGCAGTTCTTC
CDR3: CAGTSGRTEQFF

J: TRBJ1-1
V: TRBV11-2
size: few
D: -
DNA: TGTGCCAGCAGCTTAGTCCTATTCGGGGGGACTGAAGCTTTCTTT
CDR3: CASSLVLFGGTEAFF

J: TRBJ1-5
V: TRBV19
size: -
D: TRBD1
DNA: TGTGCCAGTAGGGACAGGGCTCTCAATCAGCCCCAGCATTTT
CDR3: CASRDRALNQPQHF

J: TRBJ2-7
V: TRBV29-1
size: -
D: TRBD1
DNA: TGCAGCGTTGGGGGACAGTACTACGAGCAGTACTTC
CDR3: CSVGGQYYEQYF

J: TRBJ1-4
V: TRBV5-1
size: -
D: TRBD1
DNA: TGCGCCAGCAGCTTGGGGGGGACAGGCCTCAATGAAAAACTGTTTTTT
CDR3: CASSLGGTGLNEKLFF

J: TRBJ1-1
V: TRBV27
size: -
D: -
DNA: TGTGCCAGCAGCCCGCAGGAGGCCTCAGGAGCTTTCTTT
CDR3: CASSPQEASGAFF

J: TRBJ2-7
V: TRBV14
size: -
D: -
DNA: TGTGCCAGCAGCCAAGAGTCCGAGGGCCGCTACGAGCAGTACTTC
CDR3: CASSQESEGRYEQYF

J: TRBJ2-5
V: TRBV11-2
size: -
D: -
DNA: TGTGCCAGCAGGGCCAGGGGCGGGTACAAGCAGTACTTC
CDR3: CASRARGGYKQYF

J: TRBJ1-2
V: TRBV7-9
size: -
D: -
DNA: TGTGCCAGCAGCTTAGGGCCTAACTATGGCTACACCTTC
CDR3: CASSLGPNYGYTF

J: TRBJ2-7
V: TRBV2
size: -
D: TRBD2
DNA: TGTGCCAGCAGTGATTTGGGACTAGGCGAGCAGTACTTC
CDR3: CASSDLGLGEQYF

J: TRBJ2-3
V: TRBV28
size: -
D: TRBD2
DNA: TGTGCCAGCAACTGGCTAGCGGCCACAGATACGCAGTATTTT
CDR3: CASNWLAATDTQYF

J: TRBJ2-3
V: TRBV7-9
size: -
D: -
DNA: TGTGCCAGCAGCGGAAAACAGGGAGTTGAGGACACAGATACGCAGTATTTT
CDR3: CASSGKQGVEDTDTQYF

J: TRBJ2-7
V: TRBV18
size: -
D: TRBD2
DNA: TGTGCCAGCTCACCACAAATAGCGGGATCCTACGAGCAGTACTTC
CDR3: CASSPQIAGSYEQYF

J: TRBJ2-4
V: TRBV27
size: -
D: -
DNA: TGTGCCAGCAGTCCCCGGGGACTCCTCCTCGGTAACATTCAGTACTTC
CDR3: CASSPRGLLLGNIQYF

J: TRBJ2-7
V: TRBV7-8
size: -
D: -
DNA: TGTGCCAGCAGCTTAGGAGGACTCTACGAGCAGTACTTC
CDR3: CASSLGGLYEQYF

J: TRBJ2-1
V: TRBV27
size: -
D: -
DNA: TGTGCCAGCAGCCCTGACAGAAATAGCTACAATGAGCAGTTCTTC
CDR3: CASSPDRNSYNEQFF

J: TRBJ1-4
V: TRBV28
size: once
D: -
DNA: TGTGCCAGCAGTCGGCGGACTCCCTGGGCTAATGAAAAACTGTTTTTT
CDR3: CASSRRTPWANEKLFF

J: TRBJ1-1
V: TRBV29-1
size: -
D: TRBD1
DNA: TGCAGCGCGAAATCAGGGGGGAACACTGAAGCTTTCTTT
CDR3: CSAKSGGNTEAFF

J: TRBJ1-2
V: TRBV9
size: -
D: -
DNA: TGTGCCAGCAGCGTTGGGTTGGAGGGCTACACCTTC
CDR3: CASSVGLEGYTF

J: TRBJ2-5
V: TRBV5-1
size: few
D: TRBD1
DNA: TGCGCCAGCAGCTTGGCCAGTTTCTCGGGACAGATCAATTGGGGACAAGAGACCCAGTACTTC
CDR3: CASSLASFSGQINWGQETQYF

J: TRBJ2-2
V: TRBV6-1
size: -
D: -
DNA: TGTGCCAGCAGACCTGACTCCGCGAACACCGGGGAGCTGTTTTTT
CDR3: CASRPDSANTGELFF

J: TRBJ2-1
V: TRBV7-3
size: once
D: TRBD2
DNA: TGTGCCAGCAGCCAAAGCGGGGCCAATGAGCAGTTCTTC
CDR3: CASSQSGANEQFF

J: TRBJ2-6
V: TRBV5-1
size: -
D: -
DNA: TGCGCCAGCAGCCAAACAGCATCTGGGGCCAACGTCCTGACTTTC
CDR3: CASSQTASGANVLTF

J: TRBJ1-1
V: TRBV7-2
size: -
D: -
DNA: TGTGCCAGCAGCTTCCAGGCCATGAACACTGAAGCTTTCTTT
CDR3: CASSFQAMNTEAFF

J: TRBJ2-7
V: TRBV28
size: -
D: TRBD1
DNA: TGTGCCAGCAAGGGGGCAGGGAATGCCTACGAGCAGTACTTC
CDR3: CASKGAGNAYEQYF

J: TRBJ2-7
V: TRBV10-3
size: -
D: TRBD1
DNA: TGTGCCATCAGTCGCGGACAGGACTACGAGCAGTACTTC
CDR3: CAISRGQDYEQYF

J: TRBJ1-2
V: TRBV7-2
size: -
D: TRBD1
DNA: TGTGCCAGCAGCTCCGCATACGGGACAGGGGGCAACTATGGCTACACCTTC
CDR3: CASSSAYGTGGNYGYTF

J: TRBJ2-5
V: TRBV2
size: -
D: -
DNA: TGTGCCAGCAGTGAACAGCAAGAGACCCAGTACTTC
CDR3: CASSEQQETQYF

J: TRBJ1-3
V: TRBV7-6
size: -
D: -
DNA: TGTGCCAGCAGCTTAGTAGCGAGAAACTCTGGAAACACCATATATTTT
CDR3: CASSLVARNSGNTIYF

J: TRBJ1-1
V: TRBV7-3
size: -
D: -
DNA: TGTGCCAGCAGCTTGGACAGAAACACTGAAGCTTTCTTT
CDR3: CASSLDRNTEAFF

J: TRBJ1-4
V: TRBV25-1
size: once
D: TRBD1
DNA: TGTGCCAGCGTAGGACAGGGCGTTGAAAAACTGTTTTTT
CDR3: CASVGQGVEKLFF

J: TRBJ1-4
V: TRBV6-1
size: -
D: -
DNA: TGTGCCAGCAGCTGGGGCGTGGGGGAAAAACTGTTTTTT
CDR3: CASSWGVGEKLFF

J: TRBJ2-1
V: TRBV11-2
size: -
D: TRBD2
DNA: TGTGCCAGCAGCTCAATCCTAGCGGGAGGGGGATACAATGAGCAGTTCTTC
CDR3: CASSSILAGGGYNEQFF